This TCR beta chain originates from a study of blood T cells in healthy people across ages. This CDR3 is built from 16 residues. Germline CDR1 reads MNHEY; CDR2 reads SVGAGI. V lost 5 bases to trimming and J lost 5 bases; unmatched junction nucleotides: 11. This clonotype has at least ten counts. What it recognizes is unknown. Study-level points and caveats: The fall in TCR beta diversity per million T cells was roughly linear with age.

Using a J-beta primer mix together with a sample-barcoded 5' primer, a second PCR was run for roughly 6 to 11 cycles. TCRdb analysed the 5' RACE reads with MiXCR anew, one entry per CDR3 protein. The sample records about 1,800,000 distinct CDR3 sequences, 28% being singletons. Sequencing used blood. This TCR derives from a woman aged 30 to 39 in good health. J is TRBJ2-7 and V is TRBV6-5; TRBD2 matches 11 bases. CDR3 nucleotides: TGTGCCAGCAGTCCTACTAGCGGGGGTTCAGGGGACGAGCAGTACTTC. Its translation is CASSPTSGGSGDEQYF.